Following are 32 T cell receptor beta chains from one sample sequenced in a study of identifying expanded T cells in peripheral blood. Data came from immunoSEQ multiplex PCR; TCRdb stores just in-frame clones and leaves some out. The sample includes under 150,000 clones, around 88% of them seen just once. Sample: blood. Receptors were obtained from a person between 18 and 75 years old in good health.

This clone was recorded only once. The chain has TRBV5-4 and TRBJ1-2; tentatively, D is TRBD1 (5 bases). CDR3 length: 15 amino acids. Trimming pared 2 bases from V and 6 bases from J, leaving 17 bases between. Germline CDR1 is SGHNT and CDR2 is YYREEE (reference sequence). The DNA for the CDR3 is TGTGCCAGCAGCTTTAATTTTGAGGGGAACCATGGCTACACCTTC. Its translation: CASSFNFEGNHGYTF.

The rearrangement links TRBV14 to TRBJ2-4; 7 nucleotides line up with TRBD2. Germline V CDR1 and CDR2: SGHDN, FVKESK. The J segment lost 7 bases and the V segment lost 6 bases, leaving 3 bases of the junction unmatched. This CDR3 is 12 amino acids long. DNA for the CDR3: TGTGCCAGCAGAGGGGAGGGGAACATTCAGTACTTC. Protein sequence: CASRGEGNIQYF.

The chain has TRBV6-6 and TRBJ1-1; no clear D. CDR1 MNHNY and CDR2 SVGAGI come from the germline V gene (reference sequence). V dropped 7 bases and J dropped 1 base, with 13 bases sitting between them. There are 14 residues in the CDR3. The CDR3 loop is CASTLSRENTEAFF. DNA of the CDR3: TGTGCCAGCACCCTCTCAAGGGAGAACACTGAAGCTTTCTTT.

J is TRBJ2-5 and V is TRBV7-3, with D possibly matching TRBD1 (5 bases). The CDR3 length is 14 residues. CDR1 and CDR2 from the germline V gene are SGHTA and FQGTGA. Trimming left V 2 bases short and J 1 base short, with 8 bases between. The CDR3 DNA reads TGTGCCAGCAGCTTAGACAGTACCCAAGAGACCCAGTACTTC. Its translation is CASSLDSTQETQYF.

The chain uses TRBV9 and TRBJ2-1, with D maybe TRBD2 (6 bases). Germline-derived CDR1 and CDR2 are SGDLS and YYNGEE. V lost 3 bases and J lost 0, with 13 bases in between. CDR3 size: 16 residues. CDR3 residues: CASSARDFLSYNEQFF. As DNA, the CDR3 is TGTGCCAGCAGCGCCAGGGACTTCCTCTCCTACAATGAGCAGTTCTTC.

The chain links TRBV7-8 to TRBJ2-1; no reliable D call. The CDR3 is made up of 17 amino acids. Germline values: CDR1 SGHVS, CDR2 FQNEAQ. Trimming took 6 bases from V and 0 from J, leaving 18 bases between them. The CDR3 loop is CASSFTGYSSSYNEQFF. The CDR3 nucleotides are TGTGCCAGCAGTTTTACCGGCTACTCGAGCTCCTACAATGAGCAGTTCTTC.

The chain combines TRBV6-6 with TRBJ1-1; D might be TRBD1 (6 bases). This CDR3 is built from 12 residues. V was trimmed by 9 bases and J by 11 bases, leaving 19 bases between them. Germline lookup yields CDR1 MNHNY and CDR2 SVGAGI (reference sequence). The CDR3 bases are TGTGCCAGTGCGGGGGGCGGCCAGGTGGCTTTCTTT. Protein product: CASAGGGQVAFF.

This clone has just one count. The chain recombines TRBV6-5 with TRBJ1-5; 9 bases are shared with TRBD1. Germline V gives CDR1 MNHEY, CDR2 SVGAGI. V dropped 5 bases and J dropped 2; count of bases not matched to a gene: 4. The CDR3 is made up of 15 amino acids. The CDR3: CASSTGDRGNQPQHF. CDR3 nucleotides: TGTGCCAGCAGTACTGGGGACAGGGGCAATCAGCCCCAGCATTTT.

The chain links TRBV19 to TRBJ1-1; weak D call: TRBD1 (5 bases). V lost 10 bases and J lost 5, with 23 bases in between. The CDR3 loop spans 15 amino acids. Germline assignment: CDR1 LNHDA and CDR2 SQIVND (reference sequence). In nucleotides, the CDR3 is TGTGCCACCCGACCGGGGGGGACTCTAATTACTGAAGCTTTCTTT. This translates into CATRPGGTLITEAFF.

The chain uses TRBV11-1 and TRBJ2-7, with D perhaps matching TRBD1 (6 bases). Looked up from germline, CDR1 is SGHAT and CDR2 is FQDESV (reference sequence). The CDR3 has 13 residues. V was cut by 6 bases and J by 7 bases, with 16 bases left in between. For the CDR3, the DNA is TGTGCCAGCAGTCAGGGGCGGGCGGCTGAGCAGTACTTC. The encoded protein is CASSQGRAAEQYF.

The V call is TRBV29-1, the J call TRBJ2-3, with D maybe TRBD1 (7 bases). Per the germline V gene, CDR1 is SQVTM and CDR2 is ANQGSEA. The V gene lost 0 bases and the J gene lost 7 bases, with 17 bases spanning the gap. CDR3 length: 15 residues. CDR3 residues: CSVEEGAQGGNTQYF. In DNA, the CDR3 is TGCAGCGTTGAAGAGGGCGCTCAGGGGGGAAATACGCAGTATTTT.

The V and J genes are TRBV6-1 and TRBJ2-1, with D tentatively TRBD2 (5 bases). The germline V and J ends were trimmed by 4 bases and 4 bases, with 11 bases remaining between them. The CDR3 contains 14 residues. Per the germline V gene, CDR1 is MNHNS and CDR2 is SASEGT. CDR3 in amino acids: CASSVRATYNEQFF. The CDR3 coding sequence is TGTGCCAGCAGTGTGAGGGCTACGTACAATGAGCAGTTCTTC.

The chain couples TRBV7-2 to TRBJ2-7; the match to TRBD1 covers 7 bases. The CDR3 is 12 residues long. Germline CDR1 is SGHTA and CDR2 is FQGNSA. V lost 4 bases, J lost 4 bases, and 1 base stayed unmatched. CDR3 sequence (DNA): TGTGCCAGCAGCTCGGACAGGTACGAGCAGTACTTC. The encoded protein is CASSSDRYEQYF. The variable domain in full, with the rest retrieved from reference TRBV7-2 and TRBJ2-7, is GAGVSQSPSNKVTEKGKDVELRCDPISGHTALYWYRQSLGQGLEFLIYFQGNSAPDKSGLPSDRFSAERTGGSVSTLTIQRTQQEDSAVYLCASSSDRYEQYFGPGTRLTVT.

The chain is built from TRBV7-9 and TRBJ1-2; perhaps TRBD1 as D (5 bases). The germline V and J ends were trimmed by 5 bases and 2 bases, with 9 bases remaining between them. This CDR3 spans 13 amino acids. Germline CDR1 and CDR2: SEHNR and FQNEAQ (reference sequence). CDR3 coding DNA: TGTGCCAGCAGCAGGGACGCAAACTATGGCTACACCTTC. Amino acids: CASSRDANYGYTF.

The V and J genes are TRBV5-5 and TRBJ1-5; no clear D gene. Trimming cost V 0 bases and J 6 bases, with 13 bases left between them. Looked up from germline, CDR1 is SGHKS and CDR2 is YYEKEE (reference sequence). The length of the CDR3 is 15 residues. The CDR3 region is CASSLGGEVGQPQHF. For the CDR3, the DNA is TGTGCCAGCAGCTTGGGCGGGGAAGTTGGTCAGCCCCAGCATTTT.

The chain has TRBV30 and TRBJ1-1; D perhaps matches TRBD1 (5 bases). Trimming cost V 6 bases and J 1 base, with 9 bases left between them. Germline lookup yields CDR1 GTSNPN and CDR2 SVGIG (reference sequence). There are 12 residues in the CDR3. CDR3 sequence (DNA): TGTGCCTGCCCAGGACAGAACACTGAAGCTTTCTTT. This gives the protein CACPGQNTEAFF.

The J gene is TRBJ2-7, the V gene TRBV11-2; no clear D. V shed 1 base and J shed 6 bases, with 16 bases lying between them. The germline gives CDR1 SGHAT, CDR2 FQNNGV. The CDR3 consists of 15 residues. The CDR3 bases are TGTGCCAGCAGCTTAGGCGTCCGGTGGATGGGCGAGCAGTACTTC. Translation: CASSLGVRWMGEQYF.

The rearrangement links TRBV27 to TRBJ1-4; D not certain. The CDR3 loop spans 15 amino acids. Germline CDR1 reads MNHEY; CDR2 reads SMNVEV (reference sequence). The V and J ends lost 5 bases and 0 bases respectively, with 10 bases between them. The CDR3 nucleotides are TGTGCCAGCAGTCCAGCCGGGGCAACTAATGAAAAACTGTTTTTT. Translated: CASSPAGATNEKLFF.

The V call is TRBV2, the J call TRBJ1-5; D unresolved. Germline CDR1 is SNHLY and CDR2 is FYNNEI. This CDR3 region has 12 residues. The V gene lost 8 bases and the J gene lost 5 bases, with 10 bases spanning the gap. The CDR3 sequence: CASAPDYQPQHF. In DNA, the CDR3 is TGTGCCAGCGCTCCGGATTATCAGCCCCAGCATTTT.

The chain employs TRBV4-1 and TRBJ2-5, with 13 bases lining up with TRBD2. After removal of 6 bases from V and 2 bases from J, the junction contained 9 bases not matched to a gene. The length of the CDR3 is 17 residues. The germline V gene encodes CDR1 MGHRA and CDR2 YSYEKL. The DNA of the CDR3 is TGCGCCAGCAGTCCGATGGGACTAGCGGGGAAACAAGAGACCCAGTACTTC. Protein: CASSPMGLAGKQETQYF.

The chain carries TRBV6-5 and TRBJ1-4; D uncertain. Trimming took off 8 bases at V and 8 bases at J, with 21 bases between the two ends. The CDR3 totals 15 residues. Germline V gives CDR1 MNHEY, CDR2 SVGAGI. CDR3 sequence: CASGKGESPREKLFF. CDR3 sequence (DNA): TGTGCCAGCGGCAAGGGAGAAAGCCCACGGGAAAAACTGTTTTTT.

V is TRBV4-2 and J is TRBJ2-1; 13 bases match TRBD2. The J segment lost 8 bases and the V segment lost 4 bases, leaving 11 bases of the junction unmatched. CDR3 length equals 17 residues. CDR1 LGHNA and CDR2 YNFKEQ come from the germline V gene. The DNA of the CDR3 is TGTGCCAGCAGCCCCCAGGCCGGGACTAGCGGGGTTGATGAGCAGTTCTTC. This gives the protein CASSPQAGTSGVDEQFF.

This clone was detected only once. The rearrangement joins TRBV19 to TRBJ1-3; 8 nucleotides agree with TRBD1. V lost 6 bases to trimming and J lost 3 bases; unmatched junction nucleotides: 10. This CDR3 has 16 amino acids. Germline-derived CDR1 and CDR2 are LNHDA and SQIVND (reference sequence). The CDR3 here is CASSPPTGELGNTIYF. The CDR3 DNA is TGTGCCAGTAGCCCTCCGACAGGGGAGCTTGGAAACACCATATATTTT.

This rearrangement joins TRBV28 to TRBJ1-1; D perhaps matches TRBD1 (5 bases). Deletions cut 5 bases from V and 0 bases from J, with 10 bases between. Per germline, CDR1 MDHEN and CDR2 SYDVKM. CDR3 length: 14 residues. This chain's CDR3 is CASSPVGVNTEAFF. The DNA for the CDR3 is TGTGCCAGCAGTCCCGTGGGGGTGAACACTGAAGCTTTCTTT. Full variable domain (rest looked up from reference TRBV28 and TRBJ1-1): DVKVTQSSRYLVKRTGEKVFLECVQDMDHENMFWYRQDPGLGLRLIYFSYDVKMKEKGDIPEGYSVSREKKERFSLILESASTNQTSMYLCASSPVGVNTEAFFGQGTRLTVV.

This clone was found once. DNA of the CDR3: TGCGCCAGTGGGGCTAGCGGGAGAGGAGGTAGTAAAGATACGCAGTATTTT. Translating it yields CASGASGRGGSKDTQYF. V usage is TRBV5-1 and J usage is TRBJ2-3; TRBD2 matches 10 bases. The V gene end was trimmed by 8 bases and the J gene end by 5 bases; junction bases not matched to a gene: 17. The CDR3 extends over 17 amino acids. Germline lookup yields CDR1 SGHRS and CDR2 YFSETQ.

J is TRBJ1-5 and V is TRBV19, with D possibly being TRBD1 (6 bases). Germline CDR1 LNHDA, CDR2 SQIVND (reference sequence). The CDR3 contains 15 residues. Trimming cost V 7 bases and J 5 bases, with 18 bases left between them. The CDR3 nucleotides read TGTGCCAGTACCCCCGCCCCAGGGGCCCATCAGCCCCAGCATTTT. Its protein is CASTPAPGAHQPQHF. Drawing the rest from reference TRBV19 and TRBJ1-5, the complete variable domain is DGGITQSPKYLFRKEGQNVTLSCEQNLNHDAMYWYRQDPGQGLRLIYYSQIVNDFQKGDIAEGYSVSREKKESFPLTVTSAQKNPTAFYLCASTPAPGAHQPQHFGDGTRLSIL.

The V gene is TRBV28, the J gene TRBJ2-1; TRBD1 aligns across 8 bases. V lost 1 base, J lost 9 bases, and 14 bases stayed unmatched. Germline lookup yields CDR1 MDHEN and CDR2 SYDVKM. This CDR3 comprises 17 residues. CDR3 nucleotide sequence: TGTGCCAGCAGTTTATCGGCAGGGGGCGATCTGAATCTTGAGCAGTTCTTC. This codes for CASSLSAGGDLNLEQFF.

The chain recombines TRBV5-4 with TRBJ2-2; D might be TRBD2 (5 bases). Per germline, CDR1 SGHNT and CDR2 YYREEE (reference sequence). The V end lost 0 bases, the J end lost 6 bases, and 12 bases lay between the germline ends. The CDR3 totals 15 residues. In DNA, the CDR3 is TGTGCCAGCAGCTTGGCGCACCCGAGGGCCGGGGAGCTGTTTTTT. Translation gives CASSLAHPRAGELFF.

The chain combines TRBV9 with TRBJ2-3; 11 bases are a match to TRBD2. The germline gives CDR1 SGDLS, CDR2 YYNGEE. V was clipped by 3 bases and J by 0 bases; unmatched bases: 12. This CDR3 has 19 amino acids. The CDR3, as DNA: TGTGCCAGCAGCGGCACACCCGAACTAGCGGGGGACAGCACAGATACGCAGTATTTT. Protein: CASSGTPELAGDSTDTQYF.

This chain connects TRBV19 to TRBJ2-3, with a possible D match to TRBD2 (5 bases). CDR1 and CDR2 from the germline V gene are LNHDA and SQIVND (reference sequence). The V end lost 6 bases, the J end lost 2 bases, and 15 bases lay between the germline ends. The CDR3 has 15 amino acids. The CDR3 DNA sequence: TGTGCCAGTAGCCGAGGAGGTCTTTACACAGATACGCAGTATTTT. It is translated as CASSRGGLYTDTQYF.

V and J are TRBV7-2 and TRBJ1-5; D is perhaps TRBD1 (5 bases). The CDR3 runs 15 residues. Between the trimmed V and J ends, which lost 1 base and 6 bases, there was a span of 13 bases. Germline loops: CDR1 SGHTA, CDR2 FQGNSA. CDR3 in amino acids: CASSLEAGRAQPQHF. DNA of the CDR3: TGTGCCAGCAGCTTAGAGGCAGGGAGGGCTCAGCCCCAGCATTTT. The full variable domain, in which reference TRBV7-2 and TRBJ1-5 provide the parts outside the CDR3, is GAGVSQSPSNKVTEKGKDVELRCDPISGHTALYWYRQSLGQGLEFLIYFQGNSAPDKSGLPSDRFSAERTGGSVSTLTIQRTQQEDSAVYLCASSLEAGRAQPQHFGDGTRLSIL.

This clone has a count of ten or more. The CDR3: CASSSNRGQIDQPQHF. The CDR3 nucleotides are TGTGCCAGCAGTTCCAACAGGGGGCAAATTGATCAGCCCCAGCATTTT. This chain joins TRBV6-5 and TRBJ1-5; 9 bases line up with TRBD1. The CDR3 has 16 amino acids. The V gene end was trimmed by 4 bases and the J gene end by 5 bases; junction bases not matched to a gene: 9. CDR1 is MNHEY, CDR2 SVGAGI, per germline.